This T cell receptor beta chain emerged from a study of shared clonotypes between healthy human individuals. Across the whole study: Researchers assigned three CD4 naive, three CD4 memory, two CD8 naive and one CD8 memory plate to each donor. Study-level points and caveats: Researchers found naive subsets generally carried larger estimated richness than memory subsets. Rarefaction revealed incomplete sorted-subset sequencing despite large depth. Researchers sampled only blood; tissue repertoires likely differ.

The CDR3 has 15 residues. With V trimmed by 4 bases and J by 8 bases, 13 bases remained unmatched. Germline assignment: CDR1 MNHNS and CDR2 SASEGT. Some clones are missing from TCRdb's copy, which holds only in-frame ones; the method was immunoSEQ multiplex PCR. The table has approximately 2.1 million clones, approximately 95% seen once; the top ten hold 0.39%. A remark on this clone: Its antigen is unidentified.

Sample: naive CD4+ T cells from PBMCs. Subset defined: CD45RA+ positively selected. The chain combines TRBV6-1 with TRBJ1-2, with TRBD1 identical over 7 bases. This receptor was identified in a man between 18 and 35 years old in good health. Some clones in this sample may be carry-over from other donors' samples. CDR3 coding DNA: TGTGCCAGCAGTGCCCGGGACAGTCGGGGCGGGGGCTACACCTTC. Amino acid sequence: CASSARDSRGGGYTF.